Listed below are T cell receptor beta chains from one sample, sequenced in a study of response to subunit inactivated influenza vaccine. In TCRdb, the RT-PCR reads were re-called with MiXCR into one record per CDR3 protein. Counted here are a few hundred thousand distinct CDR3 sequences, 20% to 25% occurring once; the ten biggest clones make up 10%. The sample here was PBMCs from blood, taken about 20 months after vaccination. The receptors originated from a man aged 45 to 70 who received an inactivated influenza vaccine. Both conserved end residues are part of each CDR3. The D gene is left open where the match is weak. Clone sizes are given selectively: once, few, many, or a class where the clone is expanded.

TGCAGTGCTATTGGGGGGCGATACTATGGCTACACCTTC CSAIGGRYYGYTF TRBJ1-2 TRBV20-1 NA NA
TGTGCCAGCCGACGGGACCCCAGCTCTGGAAACACCATATATTTT CASRRDPSSGNTIYF TRBJ1-3 TRBV19 few NA
TGCGCCAGCAGCTTGTCGACTAGCACAGATACGCAGTATTTT CASSLSTSTDTQYF TRBJ2-3 TRBV5-1 few NA
TGTGCCAGCAGGGGATGGGACAGCAATCAGCCCCAGCATTTT CASRGWDSNQPQHF TRBJ1-5 TRBV12-3/TRBV12-4 few NA
TGCAGCGTTGAGCCCAGGACAGGCCGGACCACTGAAGCTTTCTTT CSVEPRTGRTTEAFF TRBJ1-1 TRBV29-1 few TRBD1
TGTGCCAGCAGCTCTTACGGTCGCACAGATACGCAGTATTTT CASSSYGRTDTQYF TRBJ2-3 TRBV7-2 NA NA
TGCGCCAGCAGCGTCACAGGGGACTTGGGCGAAAAACTGTTTTTT CASSVTGDLGEKLFF TRBJ1-4 TRBV5-1 NA TRBD1
TGTGCCAGCAGGCCCCGCAGGGGGGGGATAACTAATGAAAAACTGTTTTTT CASRPRRGGITNEKLFF TRBJ1-4 TRBV6-1 few TRBD1
TGTGCCAGCAGTACACGGGAGGGTCAGCCCCAGCATTTT CASSTREGQPQHF TRBJ1-5 TRBV12-3/TRBV12-4 NA NA
TGTGCCAGCAGCCAAGGTCAGCGGGTCACCGGGGCCAATGAGCAGTTCTTC CASSQGQRVTGANEQFF TRBJ2-1 TRBV3-1 NA NA
TGTGCCAGCAGTCCACTCGACAGGCTCACTGGAAACACCATATATTTT CASSPLDRLTGNTIYF TRBJ1-3 TRBV12-3/TRBV12-4 many NA
TGTGCCAGCCAGGGGACCTCGAGCGGTAATTCACCCCTCCACTTT CASQGTSSGNSPLHF TRBJ1-6 TRBV7-9 NA NA
TGTGCCAGCAGCCAGACTCGACAGGGCTCTGGAAACACCATATATTTT CASSQTRQGSGNTIYF TRBJ1-3 TRBV14 many TRBD1
TGTGCCAGCAGACACTGGACGGATTCCTACGAGCAGTACTTC CASRHWTDSYEQYF TRBJ2-7 TRBV28 many NA
TGTGCCAGCACCGCCAATAGCAATCAGCCCCAGCATTTT CASTANSNQPQHF TRBJ1-5 TRBV6-1 NA NA
TGTGCCAGCAGTCTCATGAGGGGAACCGGGACCCCAGCCACAGATACGCAGTATTTT CASSLMRGTGTPATDTQYF TRBJ2-3 TRBV28 NA NA
TGTGCCTGGAGTTTCCGGACAGCTGAAGCTTTCTTT CAWSFRTAEAFF TRBJ1-1 TRBV30 NA NA
TGCGCCAGCAGCATATACTCCGGGACGGTTACCTACGAGCAGTACTTC CASSIYSGTVTYEQYF TRBJ2-7 TRBV5-1 few NA
TGCGCCAGCAGCTCGGACGAAGTCGAGCAGTACTTC CASSSDEVEQYF TRBJ2-7 TRBV5-1 many NA
TGTGCCAGCAGCGCGCGACAGGGAAATTCACCCCTCCACTTT CASSARQGNSPLHF TRBJ1-6 TRBV11-2 few TRBD1
TGTGCCAGTAGTAGGACGGGACAGACTTACAATGAGCAGTTCTTC CASSRTGQTYNEQFF TRBJ2-1 TRBV19 NA TRBD1
TGTGCCAGCAGTGAGCGGGGGCTCTACAATGAGCAGTTCTTC CASSERGLYNEQFF TRBJ2-1 TRBV25-1 NA NA
TGTGCCATCAGTGAGTGGGGGGGGCTAGGCTACGAGCAGTACTTC CAISEWGGLGYEQYF TRBJ2-7 TRBV10-3 few NA
TGTGCCAGCAGTTTAGGGGGCATGGGCAATCAGCCCCAGCATTTT CASSLGGMGNQPQHF TRBJ1-5 TRBV27 few NA
TGCAGTGCTAGCGTTTTGAACACTGAAGCTTTCTTT CSASVLNTEAFF TRBJ1-1 TRBV20-1 few NA
TGCAGTGCTAGTCCCCAGACAGCGACTAATGAAAAACTGTTTTTT CSASPQTATNEKLFF TRBJ1-4 TRBV20-1 many NA
TGTGCCAGCAGTCCTACCTTCGGGGGCCAGCCCCAGCATTTT CASSPTFGGQPQHF TRBJ1-5 TRBV6-1 NA NA
TGTGCCAGCAGCTTAGTGGGGGCTCAGAACACTGAAGCTTTCTTT CASSLVGAQNTEAFF TRBJ1-1 TRBV7-9 NA NA
TGTGCCAGCAGCTTGTATGAGGACACTGAAGCTTTCTTT CASSLYEDTEAFF TRBJ1-1 TRBV7-3 NA NA
TGTGCCAGCAGCGAACAGGGGGCAAGGAATCAGCCCCAGCATTTT CASSEQGARNQPQHF TRBJ1-5 TRBV6-1 NA TRBD1
TGCAGCGCCGCGGACAGGGCGGGTAATGAAAAACTGTTTTTT CSAADRAGNEKLFF TRBJ1-4 TRBV29-1 few TRBD1
TGCAGCGTTGAAGATCGTTCAGGGAAAAACGGCAATCAGCCCCAGCATTTT CSVEDRSGKNGNQPQHF TRBJ1-5 TRBV29-1 NA NA
TGTGCCAGCATCTCGGGCCAGCCCCAGCATTTT CASISGQPQHF TRBJ1-5 TRBV27 NA NA
TGCAGTGCTTTAGCGGCGCAGGGCAATCAGCCCCAGCATTTT CSALAAQGNQPQHF TRBJ1-5 TRBV20-1 few NA
TGTGCCAGCAGCCAAGAAAAGGGAGCATCGAACAATGAGCAGTTCTTC CASSQEKGASNNEQFF TRBJ2-1 TRBV4-2 few NA
TGCAGTGCTAAGTTGTCAGCCGCAGCCTACGAGCAGTACTTC CSAKLSAAAYEQYF TRBJ2-7 TRBV20-1 NA NA
TGCAGTGCTCACTCCGTAGGGAGGGGTACTGAAGCTTTCTTT CSAHSVGRGTEAFF TRBJ1-1 TRBV20-1 NA NA
TGTGCCAGCAGTATTGGACAGGGCGGACAGCCCCAGCATTTT CASSIGQGGQPQHF TRBJ1-5 TRBV12-3/TRBV12-4 NA TRBD1
TGCGCCAGCAGTGAGTCTGGGCTAGCGGGACTGTGGACAGATACGCAGTATTTT CASSESGLAGLWTDTQYF TRBJ2-3 TRBV10-2 few TRBD2
TGTGCCATCTGGTCAGGGCATGGCTACACCTTC CAIWSGHGYTF TRBJ1-2 TRBV10-3 few NA
TGTGCCAGCACAGGGGGCCGGGATCAGCCCCAGCATTTT CASTGGRDQPQHF TRBJ1-5 TRBV10-3 many TRBD1
TGCGCCAGCAGCCCGGGACAGGACTATAATTCACCCCTCCACTTT CASSPGQDYNSPLHF TRBJ1-6 TRBV5-1 NA TRBD1
TGCAGTGCGGCCGGTGGGCTCAGCTCTGGAAACACCATATATTTT CSAAGGLSSGNTIYF TRBJ1-3 TRBV20-1 few NA
TGTGCCAGCAGAAGACAGGGGGTTACAGATACGCAGTATTTT CASRRQGVTDTQYF TRBJ2-3 TRBV6-1 NA TRBD1
TGTGCCAGCAGGAGTTTAAGGGGAGGGCTAATCAATGAGCAGTTCTTC CASRSLRGGLINEQFF TRBJ2-1 TRBV12-3/TRBV12-4 NA TRBD2
TGTGCCAGTAGTAGCAAAAATTCACCCCTCCACTTT CASSSKNSPLHF TRBJ1-6 TRBV19 NA NA
TGTGCCAGCAGCCAAGGCCGTTACGGGACAGGGGTGCGGGCTTTCTTT CASSQGRYGTGVRAFF TRBJ1-1 TRBV14 many TRBD1
TGTGCCAGCAGTCCCGTCCTGGGCGAAAAACTGTTTTTT CASSPVLGEKLFF TRBJ1-4 TRBV12-3/TRBV12-4 few NA
TGTGCCAGCAGTCCCATCGTCCCGACAGGGGGAAACGAGCAGTACTTC CASSPIVPTGGNEQYF TRBJ2-7 TRBV27 few TRBD1
TGTGCCAGCAGTTTGTTCTCGGCGCTCGCCGGGGAGCTGTTTTTT CASSLFSALAGELFF TRBJ2-2 TRBV12-3/TRBV12-4 few NA
TGTGCCAGCAAAAGGGAGACAGGGGTCTACGAGCAGTACTTC CASKRETGVYEQYF TRBJ2-7 TRBV6-1 few TRBD1
TGTGCCAGCAGCCCCGGGACAGAAAACATTCAGTACTTC CASSPGTENIQYF TRBJ2-4 TRBV7-6 many TRBD1
TGTGCCAGCATCCTAGCCCTTTTCACCGGGGAGCTGTTTTTT CASILALFTGELFF TRBJ2-2 TRBV12-3/TRBV12-4 many NA
TGTGCCAGCAGCCGCATAGGAGGGGTCACTGAAGCTTTCTTT CASSRIGGVTEAFF TRBJ1-1 TRBV7-2 NA NA
TGTGCCAGCACCCCTGGGGGAACCTACACCGGGGAGCTGTTTTTT CASTPGGTYTGELFF TRBJ2-2 TRBV6-1 few NA